This T cell receptor (beta chain) derives from a study of blood T cell repertoires in COVID-19. Under the authors' procedure: How many nucleated cells were present was estimated from reference gene primer amplification. Assay used: immunoSEQ multiplex PCR; TCRdb lists only in-frame clones, some missing. That table gives V, J and clone size, and the DNA gave D and trimming. The sample yields about 140,000 clones, approximately 88% seen once. Germline CDR1 MNHEY, CDR2 SVGAGI. The CDR3 sequence is 14 residues long. V lost 8 bases, J lost 2 bases, and 9 bases stayed unmatched. V is TRBV6-5 and J is TRBJ2-7; 7 bases align to TRBD2. The receptor comes from a man in his 60s with active or convalescent COVID-19. Material: peripheral blood. CDR3 region: CASLPGGMAYEQYF. CDR3 DNA: TGTGCCAGCCTGCCCGGGGGGATGGCCTACGAGCAGTACTTC.